One sample yielded the 2 T cell receptor beta chains listed below, sequenced in a study of cytomegalovirus exposure and HLA in healthy donors (dated 2017 in TCRdb). The library was produced with the immunoSEQ multiplex PCR assay. TCRdb holds this immuneACCESS table with in-frame rearrangements only. Some clones are missing; in checked studies, unresolved V genes explain under half, and the rest has no known cause. Counted in this sample were just under 65,000 clones; 85% to 95% of them appeared once. The ten most abundant clones make up roughly 7.3% of the sample. Material: PBMCs. These receptor sequences come from a young woman in good health and CMV-seropositive.

J is TRBJ1-4 and V is TRBV2; 7 nucleotides match TRBD1. Germline trimming cut 8 bases from V and 4 bases from J; bases unmatched to any gene: 7. The V gene's germline CDR1 is SNHLY and CDR2 FYNNEI. CDR3 length: 14 residues. CDR3 loop: CASLGTDYNEKLFF. For the CDR3, the DNA is TGTGCCAGCCTAGGGACAGATTATAATGAAAAACTGTTTTTT.

The chain uses TRBV20-1 and TRBJ2-7; D ambiguous. Germline V lookup: CDR1 DFQATT, CDR2 SNEGSKA (reference sequence). The CDR3 runs to 11 residues. V was trimmed by 3 bases and J by 4 bases, leaving 7 bases between them. The CDR3 DNA is TGCAGTGCTAGGAGTGTGTACGAGCAGTACTTC. Amino acids: CSARSVYEQYF.